This paragraph covers one T cell receptor beta chain sequence. Its antigen is not known. This entry is derived from a study of CD4 T cells in relation to SARS-CoV-2 and coronaviruses. Study summary: TCR beta CDR3s were sequenced after approximately nine-day antigen culture of PBMCs. The restricting HLA molecule for shared crossreactive spike epitopes was mapped.

J lost 4 bases, V lost 5 bases, and 9 bases had no gene match. The CDR3 has 16 amino acids. Germline loops: CDR1 ENHRY, CDR2 SYGVKD. CD4+ T cells from unexposed donors were obtained before the COVID-19 pandemic (2011-2018). After ten to eleven days of culture, CD4+ T cells were isolated. Testing used SARS-CoV-2 S/N and four cold-coronavirus spikes on unexposed-donor CD4+ T cells, cells permitting. Generated by immunoSEQ multiplex PCR, the TCRdb table keeps only in-frame clones and is missing some. The repertoire consists of about 18,000 clones, with approximately 78% occurring once and the leading ten covering 15% to 20%.

The receptor was derived from a human donor in good health. The specimen sequenced was CD4+ T cells from PBMCs, cultured in vitro. This chain uses TRBV10-3 with TRBJ1-1; 11 bases fit TRBD1. CDR3 residues: CAISPRDRGLGTEAFF. CDR3 nucleotides: TGTGCCATCAGTCCCCGGGACAGGGGGTTAGGCACTGAAGCTTTCTTT.